This T cell receptor beta chain was identified during a study of cytomegalovirus exposure and HLA in healthy donors. This table comes from immunoSEQ multiplex PCR, and its TCRdb copy is limited to in-frame clones, with some not included. This sample has fewer than 250,000 clones, with roughly 89% found just once. V was pared by 4 bases and J by 6 bases, with 8 bases of the junction left unmatched. The CDR3 sequence is 15 residues long. Germline V CDR1 and CDR2: LGHNA, YNFKEQ. This clone is judged medium-sized. Sequenced input: PBMCs. The receptor comes from a man aged 18 to 30 in good health and CMV-seronegative. This sequence joins TRBV4-2 and TRBJ2-2; 7 bases are shared with TRBD1. Here the CDR3 reads CASSPDRDGAGELFF. In DNA form, the CDR3 reads TGTGCCAGCAGCCCCGACAGGGATGGAGCCGGGGAGCTGTTTTTT.